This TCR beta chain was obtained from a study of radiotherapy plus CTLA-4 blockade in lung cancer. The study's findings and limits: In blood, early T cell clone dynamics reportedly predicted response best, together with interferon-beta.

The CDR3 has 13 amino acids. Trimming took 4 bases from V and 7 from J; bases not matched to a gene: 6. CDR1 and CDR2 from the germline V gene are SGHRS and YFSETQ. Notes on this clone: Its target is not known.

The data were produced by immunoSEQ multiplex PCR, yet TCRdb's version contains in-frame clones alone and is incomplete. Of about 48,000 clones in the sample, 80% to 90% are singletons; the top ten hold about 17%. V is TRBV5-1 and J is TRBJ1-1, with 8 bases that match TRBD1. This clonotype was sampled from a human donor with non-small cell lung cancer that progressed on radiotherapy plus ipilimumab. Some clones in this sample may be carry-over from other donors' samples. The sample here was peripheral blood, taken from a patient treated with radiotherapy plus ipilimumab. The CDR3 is CASSTSDRGEAFF. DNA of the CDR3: TGCGCCAGCAGCACTTCCGACAGGGGTGAAGCTTTCTTT.